This TCR beta chain emerged from a study of blood T cells in healthy people across ages. Findings and limits, study-wide: Nothing was known about donor CMV status, and this possibly confounded expanded clonotype changes. Getting older went along with TCR beta diversity per million T cells dropping roughly linearly. Comparison with aged donors showed that long-lived donors had more naive CD4+ cells and higher diversity.

Using a J-beta primer mix together with a sample-barcoded 5' primer, a second PCR was run for about 6 to 11 cycles. Each TCR beta cDNA got a 12-nucleotide random molecular identifier. TCRdb processed the 5' RACE reads anew with MiXCR; each CDR3 protein has one entry. The sample shows hundreds of thousands of distinct CDR3 sequences, roughly 52% of them seen only once. A remark on this clonotype: Its target is not known.

The receptor was derived from a man aged 25-45 years in good health. Sequencing input: blood.

This CDR3 reads CASRGGGLTTGNEQFF. The CDR3 nucleotides read TGTGCCAGCCGGGGCGGGGGACTCACTACCGGCAATGAGCAGTTCTTC. The rearrangement links TRBV6-1 to TRBJ2-1; 7 nucleotides align to TRBD2. The CDR3 has 16 residues. Germline values: CDR1 MNHNS, CDR2 SASEGT. V lost 8 bases to trimming and J lost 6 bases; unmatched junction nucleotides: 16.